Listed below are T cell receptor beta chains from one sample, sequenced in a study of CD8 T cells in Susac syndrome. TCRdb redid the calling of the immunoSEQ multiplex PCR reads with MiXCR, one entry per CDR3 protein. The data contain 100,000 or so distinct CDR3 sequences, 80% to 95% of them seen just once; the ten biggest clones take up 0.14%. The specimen sequenced was CD4+ T cells from PBMCs. Source of these receptors: a human donor in good health. CDR3s include the opening cysteine and the closing phenylalanine or tryptophan. A D gene is named only where the DNA matches it firmly. Some rows mark clone size as missing; the rest say once, few, many or name a class of expanded clone.

CDR3 protein: CASTPDSLYGYTF
CDR3 DNA: TGTGCCAGCACCCCTGACAGCCTCTATGGCTACACCTTC
D gene: .
clone size: .
J gene: TRBJ1-2
V gene: TRBV6-2/TRBV6-3

CDR3 protein: CASSPPQTGSYEQYF
CDR3 DNA: TGTGCCAGCAGCCCCCCACAGACAGGGTCCTACGAGCAGTACTTC
D gene: TRBD1
clone size: .
J gene: TRBJ2-7
V gene: TRBV7-9

CDR3 protein: CASSLNHQGLNTEAFF
CDR3 DNA: TGTGCCAGCAGCTTAAATCATCAGGGGCTGAACACTGAAGCTTTCTTT
D gene: .
clone size: .
J gene: TRBJ1-1
V gene: TRBV7-2

CDR3 protein: CASSFHYQQGSYEQYF
CDR3 DNA: TGTGCCAGCAGTTTCCATTACCAACAGGGGTCCTACGAGCAGTACTTC
D gene: TRBD1
clone size: .
J gene: TRBJ2-7
V gene: TRBV28

CDR3 protein: CASSYGGAGHLFF
CDR3 DNA: TGTGCCAGCAGTTACGGGGGGGCAGGCCACTTGTTTTTT
D gene: .
clone size: .
J gene: TRBJ1-4
V gene: TRBV6-5

CDR3 protein: CASSAGTREKLFF
CDR3 DNA: TGTGCCAGCTCAGCCGGGACAAGGGAAAAACTGTTTTTT
D gene: .
clone size: .
J gene: TRBJ1-4
V gene: TRBV7-9

CDR3 protein: CASSRGLAGDDTQYF
CDR3 DNA: TGTGCCAGCAGCCGGGGACTAGCGGGGGATGATACGCAGTATTTT
D gene: TRBD2
clone size: .
J gene: TRBJ2-3
V gene: TRBV11-1

CDR3 protein: CAISQGAGNTIYF
CDR3 DNA: TGTGCCATCAGTCAGGGTGCTGGAAACACCATATATTTT
D gene: .
clone size: .
J gene: TRBJ1-3
V gene: TRBV10-3

CDR3 protein: CASSRSGQGGTEAFF
CDR3 DNA: TGTGCCAGCAGCCGGTCGGGGCAGGGCGGCACTGAAGCTTTCTTT
D gene: .
clone size: .
J gene: TRBJ1-1
V gene: TRBV7-9

CDR3 protein: CATSRDRASPTGELFF
CDR3 DNA: TGTGCCACCAGCAGAGATAGGGCCTCTCCCACCGGGGAGCTGTTTTTT
D gene: .
clone size: .
J gene: TRBJ2-2
V gene: TRBV15

CDR3 protein: CSVEVEGRHTDTQYF
CDR3 DNA: TGCAGCGTTGAAGTAGAGGGGAGGCACACAGATACGCAGTATTTT
D gene: .
clone size: .
J gene: TRBJ2-3
V gene: TRBV29-1

CDR3 protein: CASSLGSSGGYEQYF
CDR3 DNA: TGTGCCAGCAGCTTAGGTTCTAGCGGGGGGTACGAGCAGTACTTC
D gene: TRBD2
clone size: .
J gene: TRBJ2-7
V gene: TRBV7-2

CDR3 protein: CASGTGANTGSPLHF
CDR3 DNA: TGTGCCAGCGGCACGGGGGCGAATACCGGTTCACCCCTCCACTTT
D gene: .
clone size: .
J gene: TRBJ1-6
V gene: TRBV4-2

CDR3 protein: CASSQVQNTGELFF
CDR3 DNA: TGTGCCAGCAGCCAGGTCCAGAACACCGGGGAGCTGTTTTTT
D gene: .
clone size: .
J gene: TRBJ2-2
V gene: TRBV3-1

CDR3 protein: CASSVAGGQANYGYTF
CDR3 DNA: TGTGCCAGCAGTGTCGCAGGGGGGCAAGCTAACTATGGCTACACCTTC
D gene: TRBD1
clone size: .
J gene: TRBJ1-2
V gene: TRBV6-1

CDR3 protein: CASSLEPGRANTGELFF
CDR3 DNA: TGTGCCAGCAGCTTGGAACCGGGGCGGGCGAACACCGGGGAGCTGTTTTTT
D gene: .
clone size: .
J gene: TRBJ2-2
V gene: TRBV5-5

CDR3 protein: CASSPRTAYEQYF
CDR3 DNA: TGTGCCAGCAGCCCCAGAACGGCTTACGAGCAGTACTTC
D gene: .
clone size: few
J gene: TRBJ2-7
V gene: TRBV7-2

CDR3 protein: CASSSQGNTEAFF
CDR3 DNA: TGTGCCAGCAGTTCACAGGGCAACACTGAAGCTTTCTTT
D gene: .
clone size: few
J gene: TRBJ1-1
V gene: TRBV12-3/TRBV12-4

CDR3 protein: CASSAAGKGTATYGYTF
CDR3 DNA: TGTGCCAGCAGCGCTGCGGGGAAAGGGACGGCAACCTATGGCTACACCTTC
D gene: .
clone size: .
J gene: TRBJ1-2
V gene: TRBV9

CDR3 protein: CASSLNPGISYNEQFF
CDR3 DNA: TGTGCCAGCAGTCTCAACCCGGGGATCTCCTACAATGAGCAGTTCTTC
D gene: .
clone size: .
J gene: TRBJ2-1
V gene: TRBV7-2

CDR3 protein: CASSLDPRTGANVLTF
CDR3 DNA: TGTGCCAGCAGCTTAGACCCCAGGACTGGGGCCAACGTCCTGACTTTC
D gene: .
clone size: .
J gene: TRBJ2-6
V gene: TRBV7-8

CDR3 protein: CASSPGQVGETQYF
CDR3 DNA: TGTGCCAGTAGTCCAGGACAGGTGGGAGAGACCCAGTACTTC
D gene: TRBD1
clone size: once
J gene: TRBJ2-5
V gene: TRBV19

CDR3 protein: CASSPTAGYNEQFF
CDR3 DNA: TGTGCCAGCAGCCCCACAGCGGGCTACAATGAGCAGTTCTTC
D gene: .
clone size: once
J gene: TRBJ2-1
V gene: TRBV7-8

CDR3 protein: CASSLDSTAEAFF
CDR3 DNA: TGTGCCAGCAGCTTAGATTCCACAGCCGAAGCTTTCTTT
D gene: .
clone size: .
J gene: TRBJ1-1
V gene: TRBV7-9

CDR3 protein: CASSDFFEQYF
CDR3 DNA: TGTGCCAGCAGTGACTTCTTCGAGCAGTACTTC
D gene: .
clone size: .
J gene: TRBJ2-7
V gene: TRBV25-1

CDR3 protein: CASSPDLPGTGDYEQFF
CDR3 DNA: TGTGCCAGCTCACCGGACCTGCCCGGGACAGGGGACTATGAGCAGTTCTTC
D gene: TRBD1
clone size: .
J gene: TRBJ2-1
V gene: TRBV18

CDR3 protein: CSGTLLAPSYEQYF
CDR3 DNA: TGCAGTGGAACCCTCCTAGCGCCTTCCTACGAGCAGTACTTC
D gene: .
clone size: .
J gene: TRBJ2-7
V gene: TRBV20-1

CDR3 protein: CASSPHQSEQYF
CDR3 DNA: TGTGCCAGCAGCCCCCACCAGAGCGAGCAGTACTTC
D gene: .
clone size: .
J gene: TRBJ2-7
V gene: TRBV3-1

CDR3 protein: CASSQDGLAGTISYNEQFF
CDR3 DNA: TGTGCCAGCAGCCAGGATGGACTGGCGGGAACCATTAGCTACAATGAGCAGTTCTTC
D gene: .
clone size: .
J gene: TRBJ2-1
V gene: TRBV14

CDR3 protein: CASSQLQGSTHAEQFF
CDR3 DNA: TGTGCCAGCAGCCAACTACAGGGGTCCACACACGCTGAGCAGTTCTTC
D gene: TRBD1
clone size: .
J gene: TRBJ2-1
V gene: TRBV7-9

CDR3 protein: CASSTRDGYTF
CDR3 DNA: TGTGCCAGCAGCACCCGGGATGGCTACACCTTC
D gene: .
clone size: .
J gene: TRBJ1-2
V gene: TRBV7-9

CDR3 protein: CASSTGPGGETQYF
CDR3 DNA: TGTGCCAGCAGCACGGGACCCGGCGGAGAGACCCAGTACTTC
D gene: .
clone size: .
J gene: TRBJ2-5
V gene: TRBV7-3

CDR3 protein: CASSPPGYISGNKNIQYF
CDR3 DNA: TGCGCCAGCAGTCCCCCAGGGTACATTTCGGGCAACAAAAACATTCAGTACTTC
D gene: .
clone size: .
J gene: TRBJ2-4
V gene: TRBV23-1

CDR3 protein: CSAPRFLTGNVEAFF
CDR3 DNA: TGCAGTGCCCCTAGATTTTTGACAGGGAATGTGGAAGCTTTCTTT
D gene: TRBD1
clone size: .
J gene: TRBJ1-1
V gene: TRBV20-1

CDR3 protein: CASSIGAHNEQFF
CDR3 DNA: TGTGCCAGTAGTATTGGTGCCCACAATGAGCAGTTCTTC
D gene: .
clone size: once
J gene: TRBJ2-1
V gene: TRBV19

CDR3 protein: CSVGQGDGYTF
CDR3 DNA: TGCAGCGTTGGACAGGGAGATGGCTACACCTTC
D gene: TRBD1
clone size: .
J gene: TRBJ1-2
V gene: TRBV29-1

CDR3 protein: CASSRTPDTQYF
CDR3 DNA: TGTGCCAGTAGCCGCACGCCAGATACGCAGTATTTT
D gene: .
clone size: .
J gene: TRBJ2-3
V gene: TRBV19

CDR3 protein: CASSRLQGADTQYF
CDR3 DNA: TGTGCCAGCAGCCGACTCCAGGGCGCAGATACGCAGTATTTT
D gene: .
clone size: .
J gene: TRBJ2-3
V gene: TRBV3-1

CDR3 protein: CASSHPLQKNIQYF
CDR3 DNA: TGCGCCAGCAGCCACCCCCTTCAGAAAAACATTCAGTACTTC
D gene: .
clone size: .
J gene: TRBJ2-4
V gene: TRBV4-1

CDR3 protein: CASADRGNTEAFF
CDR3 DNA: TGTGCCAGCGCGGACAGAGGGAACACTGAAGCTTTCTTT
D gene: .
clone size: .
J gene: TRBJ1-1
V gene: TRBV6-1

CDR3 protein: CASSLGGTANQPQHF
CDR3 DNA: TGTGCCAGCAGCTTAGGGGGGACAGCTAATCAGCCCCAGCATTTT
D gene: TRBD1
clone size: few
J gene: TRBJ1-5
V gene: TRBV11-2